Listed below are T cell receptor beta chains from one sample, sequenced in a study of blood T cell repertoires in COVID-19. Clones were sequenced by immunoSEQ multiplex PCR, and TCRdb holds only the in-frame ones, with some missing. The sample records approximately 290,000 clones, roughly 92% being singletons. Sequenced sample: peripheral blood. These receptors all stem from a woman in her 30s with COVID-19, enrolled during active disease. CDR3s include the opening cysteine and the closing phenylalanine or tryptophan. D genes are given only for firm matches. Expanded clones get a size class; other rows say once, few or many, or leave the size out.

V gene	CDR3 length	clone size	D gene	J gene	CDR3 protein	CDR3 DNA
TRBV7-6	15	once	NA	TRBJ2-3	CASSSGLIHTDTQYF	TGTGCCAGCAGCTCGGGACTCATCCACACAGATACGCAGTATTTT
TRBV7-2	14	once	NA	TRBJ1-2	CASSWGGGDYGYTF	TGTGCCAGCAGCTGGGGAGGGGGAGACTATGGCTACACCTTC
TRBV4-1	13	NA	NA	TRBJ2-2	CASSQLLPGELFF	TGCGCCAGCAGCCAACTATTGCCCGGGGAGCTGTTTTTT
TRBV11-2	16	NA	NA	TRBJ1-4	CASSPTGGLAIEKLFF	TGTGCCAGCAGCCCAACCGGCGGCTTAGCCATAGAAAAACTGTTTTTT
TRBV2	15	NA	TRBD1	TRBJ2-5	CAGSDRGLFQETQYF	TGTGCCGGGAGCGACAGGGGGTTGTTCCAAGAGACCCAGTACTTC
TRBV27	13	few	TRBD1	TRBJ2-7	CASSSRQGYEQYF	TGTGCCAGCAGTTCCCGACAGGGATACGAGCAGTACTTC
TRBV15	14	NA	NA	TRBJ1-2	CATSRDLPGEGYTF	TGTGCCACCAGCAGAGATCTTCCAGGGGAGGGCTACACCTTC
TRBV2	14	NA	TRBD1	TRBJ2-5	CASRIGQAGETQYF	TGTGCCAGCAGGATAGGACAGGCAGGGGAGACCCAGTACTTC
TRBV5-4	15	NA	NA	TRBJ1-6	CASSFNGGANSPLHF	TGTGCCAGCAGCTTTAATGGCGGAGCCAATTCACCCCTCCACTTT
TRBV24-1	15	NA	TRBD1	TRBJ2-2	CATSDRDSSTGELFF	TGTGCCACCAGTGATCGGGACAGCAGCACCGGGGAGCTGTTTTTT
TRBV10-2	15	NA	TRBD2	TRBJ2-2	CASSETSGNTGELFF	TGCGCCAGCAGTGAGACTAGCGGGAACACCGGGGAGCTGTTTTTT
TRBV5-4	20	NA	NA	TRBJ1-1	CASSRFGESYLIGLNTEAFF	TGTGCCAGCAGCCGGTTCGGGGAGAGCTATTTAATAGGGCTAAACACTGAAGCTTTCTTT
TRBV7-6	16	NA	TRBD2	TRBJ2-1	CASSLGTSGSYNEQFF	TGTGCCAGCAGCTTAGGGACTAGCGGGTCCTACAATGAGCAGTTCTTC
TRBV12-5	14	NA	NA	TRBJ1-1	CASGPSREDTEAFF	TGTGCTAGTGGTCCGAGCAGGGAGGACACTGAAGCTTTCTTT
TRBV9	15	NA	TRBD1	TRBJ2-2	CASSARTGGTGELFF	TGTGCCAGCAGCGCACGGACAGGGGGAACCGGGGAGCTGTTTTTT
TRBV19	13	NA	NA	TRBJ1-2	CASSPVAGYGYTF	TGTGCCAGTAGCCCAGTGGCTGGCTATGGCTACACCTTC
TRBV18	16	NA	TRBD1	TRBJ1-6	CASSPRGQGDNSPLHF	TGTGCCAGCTCACCGCGGGGCCAGGGGGATAATTCACCCCTCCACTTT
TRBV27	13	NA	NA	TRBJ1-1	CASGRLQNTEAFF	TGTGCCAGCGGTAGATTGCAGAACACTGAAGCTTTCTTT
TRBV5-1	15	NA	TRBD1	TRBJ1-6	CASSPGQGGNSPLHF	TGCGCCAGCAGCCCTGGACAGGGTGGGAATTCACCCCTCCACTTT
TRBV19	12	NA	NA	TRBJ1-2	CASTGAFYGYTF	TGTGCCAGTACAGGGGCGTTCTATGGCTACACCTTC
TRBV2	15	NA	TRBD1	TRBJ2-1	CASSSDRASYNEQFF	TGTGCCAGCAGCTCCGACAGGGCCTCTTACAATGAGCAGTTCTTC
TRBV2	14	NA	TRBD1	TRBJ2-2	CASSGTGNTGELFF	TGTGCCAGCAGCGGGACAGGGAACACCGGGGAGCTGTTTTTT
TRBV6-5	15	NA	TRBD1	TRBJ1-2	CASSYRGPTPYGYTF	TGTGCCAGCAGTTACAGGGGGCCAACCCCCTATGGCTACACCTTC
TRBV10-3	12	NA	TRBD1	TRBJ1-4	CAVRDRDEKLFF	TGTGCCGTCCGGGACAGGGATGAAAAACTGTTTTTT
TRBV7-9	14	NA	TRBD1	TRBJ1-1	CASSSTGVDTEAFF	TGTGCCAGCAGCTCGACAGGGGTGGACACTGAAGCTTTCTTT
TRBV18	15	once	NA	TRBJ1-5	CASSPEARSHQPQHF	TGTGCCAGCTCACCAGAGGCTAGGAGTCATCAGCCCCAGCATTTT
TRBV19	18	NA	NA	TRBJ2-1	CASSFRVLQSYPSDEQFF	TGTGCCAGTAGTTTTCGGGTTCTCCAAAGTTACCCGAGCGATGAGCAGTTCTTC
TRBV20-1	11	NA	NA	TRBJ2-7	CSAIQVFGQYF	TGCAGTGCTATCCAGGTCTTCGGGCAGTACTTC
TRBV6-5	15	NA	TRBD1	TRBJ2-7	CASSPGTGAPYEQYF	TGTGCCAGCAGTCCCGGGACAGGGGCCCCCTACGAGCAGTACTTC
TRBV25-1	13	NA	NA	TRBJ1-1	CATQGGRNTEAFF	TGTGCCACGCAGGGAGGTCGGAACACTGAAGCTTTCTTT